This T cell receptor (beta chain) was documented in a study of shared clonotypes between healthy human individuals. Naivety among CD8 cells was defined by CD45RO negativity and positive CCR7 selection, thereby excluding terminally differentiated effector memory CD45RA+ cells. Trimming took 8 bases from V and 9 from J, leaving 11 bases between them. Germline V gene lookup returns CDR1 MNHEY and CDR2 SMNVEV (reference sequence). This CDR3 is built from 11 residues. Sequencing was performed with immunoSEQ multiplex PCR; in TCRdb, only in-frame clones are kept and a portion is missing. The table has millions of clones, around 96% seen once.

This clonotype was sampled from a man aged 18 to 35 in good health. Sequenced material: naive CD8+ T cells sorted from blood. The chain combines TRBV27 with TRBJ2-1; D uncertain. The CDR3 DNA sequence: TGTGCCAGCGGTGCGTTCGGTGAGCAGTTCTTC. Amino acids: CASGAFGEQFF.